This passage covers 5 T cell receptor beta chains from one sample sequenced in a study of blood T cell repertoires in COVID-19. Assay used: immunoSEQ multiplex PCR; TCRdb lists only in-frame clones, some missing. Among 70,000 to 100,000 clones listed, approximately 80% were seen once. Sequencing was carried out using peripheral blood. The receptors come from a woman at least 80 years old with acute or convalescent COVID-19.

The V call is TRBV11-2, the J call TRBJ1-1; TRBD1 aligns across 8 bases. Germline trimming cut 8 bases from V and 3 bases from J; bases unmatched to any gene: 11. Germline V gene sequence: CDR1 SGHAT, CDR2 FQNNGV. The length of the CDR3 is 15 residues. The CDR3 DNA reads TGTGCCAGCGGATCGCCGGGACAGGATTACACTGAAGCTTTCTTT. This gives the protein CASGSPGQDYTEAFF.

This chain joins TRBV29-1 and TRBJ1-1; no definite D call. V was pared by 7 bases and J by 4 bases, with 16 bases between. The CDR3 spans 13 residues. The V gene's germline CDR1 is SQVTM and CDR2 ANQGSEA. CDR3 in amino acids: CSAARPQGTEAFF. The CDR3 DNA reads TGCAGCGCTGCTAGGCCCCAAGGCACTGAAGCTTTCTTT.

The gene calls are TRBV2 and TRBJ1-4; D not certain. Trimming took off 4 bases at V and 11 bases at J, with 17 bases between the two ends. Germline assignment: CDR1 SNHLY and CDR2 FYNNEI. CDR3 size: 14 residues. The CDR3, as DNA: TGTGCCAGCAGTGTCAGTAACTATGCCGAGAAACTGTTTTTT. This codes for CASSVSNYAEKLFF.

V and J are TRBV5-4 and TRBJ2-7; TRBD2 matches 8 bases. Trimming cost V 2 bases and J 5 bases; bases outside gene matches: 9. This CDR3 region has 15 residues. Germline V CDR1 and CDR2: SGHNT, YYREEE (reference sequence). CDR3 residues: CASSLSPGGLHEQYF. CDR3 in DNA: TGTGCCAGCAGCTTATCCCCGGGGGGGCTACACGAGCAGTACTTC.

The chain is built from TRBV6-5 and TRBJ1-3, with D possibly being TRBD1 (5 bases). CDR1 is MNHEY and CDR2 is SVGAGI in the germline V gene. Trimming shortened V by 0 bases and J by 0 bases, and 9 bases separated the two germline ends. This CDR3 spans 16 amino acids. The chain's CDR3 is CASSYSDSYSGNTIYF. CDR3 nucleotides: TGTGCCAGCAGTTACTCTGACAGCTACTCTGGAAACACCATATATTTT.